These 8 T cell receptor beta chains were sequenced from one sample in a study of radiotherapy plus CTLA-4 blockade in lung cancer (dated by TCRdb to 2016 to 2019). The library was prepared using the immunoSEQ multiplex PCR assay. This is the immuneACCESS table as TCRdb keeps it, with only in-frame sequences that have V and J called. A part of the clones is gone; compared with another copy, unresolved V genes explain less than half, and the rest is unexplained. The sample includes tens of thousands of clones, with about three quarters observed a single time. The ten largest clones capture about 2.4% of the sample. The sequencing here drew on peripheral blood, taken from a patient treated with radiotherapy plus ipilimumab. Receptor source: a human donor with non-small cell lung cancer whose response to radiotherapy plus ipilimumab could not be evaluated.

The chain recombines TRBV4-3 with TRBJ2-3; 9 bases are a match to TRBD2. Trimming took 3 bases from V and 7 from J; bases not matched to a gene: 8. Germline-derived CDR1 and CDR2 are LGHNA and YSLEER. The CDR3 has 15 amino acids. The DNA of the CDR3 is TGCGCCAGCAGCCAGGGGACTAGCCGGGAGTATACGCAGTATTTT. Encoded protein: CASSQGTSREYTQYF.

J is TRBJ2-7 and V is TRBV29-1, with a weak D call TRBD1 (5 bases). Germline values: CDR1 SQVTM, CDR2 ANQGSEA. Between the trimmed V and J ends, which lost 6 bases and 4 bases, there was a span of 7 bases. The CDR3 loop spans 10 amino acids. The CDR3 loop is CSVAGYEQYF. CDR3 coding DNA: TGCAGCGTCGCAGGGTACGAGCAGTACTTC.

This chain uses TRBV5-1 with TRBJ2-3, with 14 bases that match TRBD2. This CDR3 comprises 18 residues. CDR1 SGHRS and CDR2 YFSETQ come from the germline V gene. J gave up 4 bases and V 4 bases, and 11 bases lay outside the gene matches. The CDR3 protein is CASSGGLAGANGPDTQYF. DNA for the CDR3: TGCGCCAGCAGCGGGGGACTAGCGGGAGCAAACGGTCCAGATACGCAGTATTTT.

The rearrangement joins TRBV6-4 to TRBJ2-2; no reliable D call. This CDR3 contains 13 residues. Per the germline V gene, CDR1 is MRHNA and CDR2 is SNTAGT. V was shortened by 5 bases and J by 6 bases, with 10 bases between the two germline ends. CDR3 protein: CASSSQFSGELFF. CDR3 DNA: TGTGCCAGCAGTTCTCAGTTCTCCGGGGAGCTGTTTTTT.

The V call is TRBV19, the J call TRBJ2-7; 10 nucleotides match TRBD2. There are 14 residues in the CDR3. The V segment lost 7 bases and the J segment 6 bases; nucleotides outside the gene matches: 9. Germline loops: CDR1 LNHDA, CDR2 SQIVND (reference sequence). CDR3 in amino acids: CASKRLAGEGEQYF. As DNA, the CDR3 is TGTGCCAGTAAGAGGCTAGCGGGAGAAGGCGAGCAGTACTTC.

This sequence joins TRBV6-1 and TRBJ2-3; D ambiguous. Trimming removed 11 bases from V and 6 bases from J, with 21 bases in between. In germline, CDR1 is MNHNS, CDR2 SASEGT. The CDR3 is 14 amino acids. This CDR3 reads CAAAEVYGRDTQYF. CDR3 in DNA: TGTGCCGCAGCCGAGGTCTATGGAAGGGATACGCAGTATTTT.

The V call is TRBV5-1, the J call TRBJ2-7, with 7 bases that match TRBD2. Germline loops: CDR1 SGHRS, CDR2 YFSETQ. The length of the CDR3 is 14 residues. The trim removed 3 bases at V and 2 bases at J, leaving 5 bases unmatched. For the CDR3, the DNA is TGCGCCAGCAGCTCTAGCGGCCAAACCTACGAGCAGTACTTC. Residues: CASSSSGQTYEQYF.

This sequence joins TRBV5-6 and TRBJ1-5; 7 bases align to TRBD1. CDR1 and CDR2 from the germline V gene are SGHDT and YYEEEE. The CDR3 loop spans 13 amino acids. The V and J ends lost 4 bases and 15 bases, in that order; junction bases with no gene match: 13. CDR3 coding DNA: TGTGCCAGCAGCGATTTCAGGAGGGGGCGCCCGCATTTT. This sequence encodes CASSDFRRGRPHF.